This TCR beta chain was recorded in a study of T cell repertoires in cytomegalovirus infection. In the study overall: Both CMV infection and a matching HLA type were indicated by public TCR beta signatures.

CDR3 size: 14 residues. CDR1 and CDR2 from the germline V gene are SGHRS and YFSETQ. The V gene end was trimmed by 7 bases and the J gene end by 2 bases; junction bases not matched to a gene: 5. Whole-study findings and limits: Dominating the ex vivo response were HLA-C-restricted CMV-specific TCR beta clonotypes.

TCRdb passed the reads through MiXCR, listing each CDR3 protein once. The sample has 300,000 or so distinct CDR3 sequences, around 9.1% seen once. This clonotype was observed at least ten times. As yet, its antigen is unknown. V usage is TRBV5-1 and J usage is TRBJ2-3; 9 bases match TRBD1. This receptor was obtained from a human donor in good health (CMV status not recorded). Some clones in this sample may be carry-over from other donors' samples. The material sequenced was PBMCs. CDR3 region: CASARDRVTDTQYF. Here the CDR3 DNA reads TGCGCCAGCGCTAGGGACAGGGTCACAGATACGCAGTATTTT.